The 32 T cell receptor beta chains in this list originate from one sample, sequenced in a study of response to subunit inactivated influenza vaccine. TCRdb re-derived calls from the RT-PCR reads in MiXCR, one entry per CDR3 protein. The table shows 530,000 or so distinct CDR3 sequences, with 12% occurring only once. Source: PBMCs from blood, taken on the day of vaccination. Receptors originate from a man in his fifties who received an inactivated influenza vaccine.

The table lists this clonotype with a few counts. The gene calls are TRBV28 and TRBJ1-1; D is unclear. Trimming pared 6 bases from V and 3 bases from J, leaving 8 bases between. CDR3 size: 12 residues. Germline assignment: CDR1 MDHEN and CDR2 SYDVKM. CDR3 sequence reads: CASRILDTEAFF. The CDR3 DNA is TGTGCCAGCAGGATTCTCGACACTGAAGCTTTCTTT.

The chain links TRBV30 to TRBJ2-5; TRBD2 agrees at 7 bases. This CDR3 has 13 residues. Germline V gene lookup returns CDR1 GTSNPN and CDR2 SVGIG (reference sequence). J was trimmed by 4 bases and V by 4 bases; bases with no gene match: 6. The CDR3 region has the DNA TGTGCCTGGACTCGGACTAGGGGAGAGACCCAGTACTTC. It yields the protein CAWTRTRGETQYF.

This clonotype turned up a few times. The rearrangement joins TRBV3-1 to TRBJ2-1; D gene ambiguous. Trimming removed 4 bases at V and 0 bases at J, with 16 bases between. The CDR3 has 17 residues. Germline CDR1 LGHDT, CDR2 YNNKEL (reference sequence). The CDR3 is CASSPMVGVTSYNEQFF. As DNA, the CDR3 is TGTGCCAGCAGCCCAATGGTTGGGGTTACCTCCTACAATGAGCAGTTCTTC.

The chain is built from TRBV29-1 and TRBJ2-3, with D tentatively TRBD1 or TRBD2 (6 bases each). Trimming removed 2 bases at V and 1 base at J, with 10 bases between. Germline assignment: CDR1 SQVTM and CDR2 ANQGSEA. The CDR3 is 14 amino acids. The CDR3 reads CSVERGLGTDTQYF. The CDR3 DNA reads TGCAGCGTTGAACGGGGGCTGGGCACAGATACGCAGTATTTT.

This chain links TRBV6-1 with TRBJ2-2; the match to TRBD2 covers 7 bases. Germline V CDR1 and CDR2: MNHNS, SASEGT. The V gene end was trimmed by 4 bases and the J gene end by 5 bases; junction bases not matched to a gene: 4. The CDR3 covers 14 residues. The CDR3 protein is CASSAGRATGELFF. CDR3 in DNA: TGTGCCAGCAGTGCTGGGAGGGCGACCGGGGAGCTGTTTTTT.

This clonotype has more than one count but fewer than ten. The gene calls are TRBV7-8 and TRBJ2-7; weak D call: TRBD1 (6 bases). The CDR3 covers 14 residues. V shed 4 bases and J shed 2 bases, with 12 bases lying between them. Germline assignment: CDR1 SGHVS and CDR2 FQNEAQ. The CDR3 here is CASSSRTDTYEQYF. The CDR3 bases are TGTGCCAGCAGCTCCAGGACAGATACCTACGAGCAGTACTTC.

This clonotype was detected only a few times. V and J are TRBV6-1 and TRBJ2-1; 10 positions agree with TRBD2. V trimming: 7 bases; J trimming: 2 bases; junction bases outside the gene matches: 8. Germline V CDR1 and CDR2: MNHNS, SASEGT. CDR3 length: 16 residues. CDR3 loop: CASTLSGRSTYNEQFF. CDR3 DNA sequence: TGTGCCAGCACCCTTAGCGGGAGGTCAACCTACAATGAGCAGTTCTTC.

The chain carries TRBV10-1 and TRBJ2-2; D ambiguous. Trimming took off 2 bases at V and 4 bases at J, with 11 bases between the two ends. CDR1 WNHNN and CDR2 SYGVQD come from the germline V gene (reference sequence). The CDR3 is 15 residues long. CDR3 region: CASSEMGSATGELFF. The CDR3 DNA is TGCGCCAGCAGTGAGATGGGCAGCGCCACCGGGGAGCTGTTTTTT.

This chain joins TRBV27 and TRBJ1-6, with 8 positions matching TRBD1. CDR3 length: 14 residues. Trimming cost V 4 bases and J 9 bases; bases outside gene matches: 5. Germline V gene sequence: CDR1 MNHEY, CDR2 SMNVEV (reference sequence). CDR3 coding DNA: TGTGCCAGCAGTTCGGACAGGGTGGCTTCACCCCTCCACTTT. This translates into CASSSDRVASPLHF.

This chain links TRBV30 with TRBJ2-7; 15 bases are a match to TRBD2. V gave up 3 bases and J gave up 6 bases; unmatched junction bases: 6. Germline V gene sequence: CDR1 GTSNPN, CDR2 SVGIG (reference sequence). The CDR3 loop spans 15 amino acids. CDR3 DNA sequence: TGTGCCTGGAGGGGACTAGCGGGAGGTATTCTCGAGCAGTACTTC. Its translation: CAWRGLAGGILEQYF.

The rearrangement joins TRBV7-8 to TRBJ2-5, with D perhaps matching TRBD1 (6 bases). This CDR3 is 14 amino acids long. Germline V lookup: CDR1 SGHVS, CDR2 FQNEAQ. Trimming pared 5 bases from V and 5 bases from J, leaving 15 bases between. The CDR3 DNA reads TGTGCCAGCAGCGCACAGGGTTGGAGTGAGACCCAGTACTTC. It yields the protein CASSAQGWSETQYF.

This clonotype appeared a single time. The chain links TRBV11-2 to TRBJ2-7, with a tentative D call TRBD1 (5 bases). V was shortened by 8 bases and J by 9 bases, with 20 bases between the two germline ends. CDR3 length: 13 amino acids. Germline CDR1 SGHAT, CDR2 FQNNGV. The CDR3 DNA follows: TGTGCCAGCCTGGGGCTAGTTGGTTTCGTGCAGTACTTC. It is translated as CASLGLVGFVQYF.

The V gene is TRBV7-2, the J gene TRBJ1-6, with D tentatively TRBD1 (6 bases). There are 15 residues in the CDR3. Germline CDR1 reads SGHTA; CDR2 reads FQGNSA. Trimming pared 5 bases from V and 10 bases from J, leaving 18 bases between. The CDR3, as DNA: TGTGCCAGCAGCCCATACAGGGCAAAGGGGTCACCCCTCCACTTT. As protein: CASSPYRAKGSPLHF.

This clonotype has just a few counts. The CDR3 region is CASSLSLGPDTQYF. CDR3 sequence (DNA): TGTGCCAGCAGCTTAAGTCTGGGCCCGGATACGCAGTATTTT. The chain links TRBV7-2 to TRBJ2-3; D is unresolved. V was clipped by 2 bases and J by 6 bases, with 12 bases between them. In germline, CDR1 is SGHTA, CDR2 FQGNSA. This CDR3 is built from 14 residues.

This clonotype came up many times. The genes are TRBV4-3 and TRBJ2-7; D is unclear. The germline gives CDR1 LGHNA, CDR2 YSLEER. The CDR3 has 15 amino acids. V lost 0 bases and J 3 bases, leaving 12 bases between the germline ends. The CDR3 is CASSQDQASFYEQYF. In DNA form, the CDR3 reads TGCGCCAGCAGCCAAGATCAGGCCAGTTTCTACGAGCAGTACTTC.

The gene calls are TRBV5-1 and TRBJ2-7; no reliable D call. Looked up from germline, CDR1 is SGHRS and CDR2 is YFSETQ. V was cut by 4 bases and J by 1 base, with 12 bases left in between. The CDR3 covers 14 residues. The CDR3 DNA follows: TGCGCCAGCAGCCCCCTATTCGGGTCCTACGAGCAGTACTTC. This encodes CASSPLFGSYEQYF.

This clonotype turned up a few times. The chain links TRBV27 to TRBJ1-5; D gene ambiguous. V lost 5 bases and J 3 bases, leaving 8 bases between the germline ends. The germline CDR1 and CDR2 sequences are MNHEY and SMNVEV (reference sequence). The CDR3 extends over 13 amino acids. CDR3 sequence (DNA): TGTGCCAGCAGTCGCGGGGTCAATCAGCCCCAGCATTTT. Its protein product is CASSRGVNQPQHF.

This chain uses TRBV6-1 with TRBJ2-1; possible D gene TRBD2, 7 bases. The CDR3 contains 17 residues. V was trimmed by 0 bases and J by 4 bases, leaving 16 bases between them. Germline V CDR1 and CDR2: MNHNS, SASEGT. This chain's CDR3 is CASSEAKWAGAYNEQFF. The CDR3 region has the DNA TGTGCCAGCAGTGAAGCGAAATGGGCGGGGGCTTACAATGAGCAGTTCTTC.

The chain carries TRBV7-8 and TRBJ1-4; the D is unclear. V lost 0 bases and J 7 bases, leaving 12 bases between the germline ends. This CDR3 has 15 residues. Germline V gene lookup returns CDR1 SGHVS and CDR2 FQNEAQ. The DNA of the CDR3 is TGTGCCAGCAGCTTAGCTGAGCTCGGAGGTGAAAAACTGTTTTTT. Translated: CASSLAELGGEKLFF.

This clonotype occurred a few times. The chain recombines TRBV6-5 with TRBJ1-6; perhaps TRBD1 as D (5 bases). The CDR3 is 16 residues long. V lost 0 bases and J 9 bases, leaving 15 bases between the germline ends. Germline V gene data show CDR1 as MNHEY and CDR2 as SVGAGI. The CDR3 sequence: CASSYSLNQRGSPLHF. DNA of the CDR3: TGTGCCAGCAGTTACTCGTTGAACCAAAGGGGTTCACCCCTCCACTTT.

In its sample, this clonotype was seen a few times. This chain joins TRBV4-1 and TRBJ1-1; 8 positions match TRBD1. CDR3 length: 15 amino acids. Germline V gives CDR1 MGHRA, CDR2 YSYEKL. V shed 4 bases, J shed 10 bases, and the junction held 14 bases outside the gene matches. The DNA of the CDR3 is TGCGCCAGCAGCCCACTAACAACAGGGGGAGTAGGAGCTTTCTTT. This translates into CASSPLTTGGVGAFF.

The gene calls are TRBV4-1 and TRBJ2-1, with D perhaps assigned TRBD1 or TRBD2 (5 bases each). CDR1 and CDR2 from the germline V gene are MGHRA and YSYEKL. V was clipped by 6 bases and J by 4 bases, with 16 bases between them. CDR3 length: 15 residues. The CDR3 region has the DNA TGCGCCAGCAGTTTACTTCGGGACGCTTACAATGAGCAGTTCTTC. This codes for CASSLLRDAYNEQFF.

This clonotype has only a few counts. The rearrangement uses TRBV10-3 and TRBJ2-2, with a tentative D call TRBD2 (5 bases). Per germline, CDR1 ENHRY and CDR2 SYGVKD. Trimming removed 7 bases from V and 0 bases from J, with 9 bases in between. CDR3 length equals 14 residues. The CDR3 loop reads CAITGETNTGELFF. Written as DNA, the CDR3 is TGTGCCATCACTGGGGAGACGAACACCGGGGAGCTGTTTTTT.

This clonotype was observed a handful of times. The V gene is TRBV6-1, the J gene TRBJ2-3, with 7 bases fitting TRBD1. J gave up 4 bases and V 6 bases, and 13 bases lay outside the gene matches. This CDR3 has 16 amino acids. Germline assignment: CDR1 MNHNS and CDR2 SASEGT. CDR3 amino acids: CASRLTPGGTADTQYF. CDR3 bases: TGTGCCAGCAGACTGACCCCAGGGGGTACGGCAGATACGCAGTATTTT.

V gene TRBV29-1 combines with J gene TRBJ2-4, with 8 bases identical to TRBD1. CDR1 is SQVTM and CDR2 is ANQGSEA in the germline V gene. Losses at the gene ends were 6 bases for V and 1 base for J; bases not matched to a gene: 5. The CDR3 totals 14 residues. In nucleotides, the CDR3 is TGCAGCGTGAGACAGGGGAGCGCCAAAAACATTCAGTACTTC. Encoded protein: CSVRQGSAKNIQYF.

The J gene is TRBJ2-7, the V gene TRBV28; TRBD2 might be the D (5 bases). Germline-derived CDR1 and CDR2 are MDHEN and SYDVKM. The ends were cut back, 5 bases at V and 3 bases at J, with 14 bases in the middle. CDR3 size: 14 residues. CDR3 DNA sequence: TGTGCCAGCAGTAACCTTCGCCGGGACTACGAGCAGTACTTC. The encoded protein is CASSNLRRDYEQYF.

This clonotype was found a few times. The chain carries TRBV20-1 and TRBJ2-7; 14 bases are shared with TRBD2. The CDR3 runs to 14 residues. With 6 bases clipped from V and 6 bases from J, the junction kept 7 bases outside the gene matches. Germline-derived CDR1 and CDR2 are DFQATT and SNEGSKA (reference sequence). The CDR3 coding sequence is TGCAGTGCAGCACCGGGACTAGCGGGAGCCGAGCAGTACTTC. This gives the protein CSAAPGLAGAEQYF.

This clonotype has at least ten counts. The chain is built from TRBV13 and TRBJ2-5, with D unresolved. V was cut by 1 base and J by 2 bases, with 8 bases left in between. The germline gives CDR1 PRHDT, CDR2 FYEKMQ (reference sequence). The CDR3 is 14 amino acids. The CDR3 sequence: CASSLVGRQETQYF. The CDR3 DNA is TGTGCCAGCAGCTTAGTAGGCAGACAAGAGACCCAGTACTTC.

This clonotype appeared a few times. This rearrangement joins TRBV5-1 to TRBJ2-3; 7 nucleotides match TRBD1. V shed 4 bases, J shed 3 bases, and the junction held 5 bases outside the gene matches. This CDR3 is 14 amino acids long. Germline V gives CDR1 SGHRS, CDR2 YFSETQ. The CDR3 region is CASSTTTGTDTQYF. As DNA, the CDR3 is TGCGCCAGCAGCACCACGACAGGGACAGATACGCAGTATTTT.

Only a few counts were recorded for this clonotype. The CDR3 DNA reads as TGTGCCAGCAGTTTATTTGGGCAGGACTTCATCTACGAGCAGTACTTC. Its translation is CASSLFGQDFIYEQYF. This sequence joins TRBV28 and TRBJ2-7; perhaps TRBD2 as D (5 bases). The germline gives CDR1 MDHEN, CDR2 SYDVKM. CDR3 length: 16 amino acids. The V end was cut by 1 base, the J end by 3 bases, with 16 bases between.

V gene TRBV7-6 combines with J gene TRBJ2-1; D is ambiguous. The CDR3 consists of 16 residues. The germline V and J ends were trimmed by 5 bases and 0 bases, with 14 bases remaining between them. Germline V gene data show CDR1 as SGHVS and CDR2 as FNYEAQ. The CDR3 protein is CASSRSRWSSYNEQFF. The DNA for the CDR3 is TGTGCCAGCAGCCGAAGCAGGTGGAGCTCCTACAATGAGCAGTTCTTC.

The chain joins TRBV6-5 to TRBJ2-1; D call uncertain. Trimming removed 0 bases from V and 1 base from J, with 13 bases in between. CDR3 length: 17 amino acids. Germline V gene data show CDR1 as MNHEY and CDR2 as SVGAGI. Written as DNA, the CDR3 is TGTGCCAGCAGTTACTCGAGCGAGGTTCCATCCTACAATGAGCAGTTCTTC. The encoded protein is CASSYSSEVPSYNEQFF.